The entry that follows covers one T cell receptor (beta chain) sequence. The sample originates from a study of blood T cell repertoires in COVID-19. For the study at large: Sites in the United States, Italy and Spain provided acute and convalescent COVID-19 samples.

The CDR3 is 14 amino acids. V was clipped by 0 bases and J by 1 base, with 6 bases between them. Germline V CDR1 and CDR2: MNHNY, SVGAGI (reference sequence). Authors' analysis steps: How many nucleated cells were present was estimated from reference gene primer amplification. The assay was immunoSEQ multiplex PCR, and TCRdb's table has in-frame clones only and misses some. For V, J and clone size, that table is used; D and trimming come from the DNA. The sample holds about 360,000 clones, approximately 89% seen once. V is TRBV6-6 and J is TRBJ2-5; tentatively, D is TRBD2 (5 bases). The sample taken for sequencing was PBMCs or T cells enriched from blood (not recorded which). This clonotype was sampled from a man aged 40-49 years in a cohort exposed to, infected with or recovered from COVID-19 (not recorded which). The CDR3 loop reads CASSYSRGQETQYF. The DNA for the CDR3 is TGTGCCAGCAGTTACTCCCGGGGCCAAGAGACCCAGTACTTC.